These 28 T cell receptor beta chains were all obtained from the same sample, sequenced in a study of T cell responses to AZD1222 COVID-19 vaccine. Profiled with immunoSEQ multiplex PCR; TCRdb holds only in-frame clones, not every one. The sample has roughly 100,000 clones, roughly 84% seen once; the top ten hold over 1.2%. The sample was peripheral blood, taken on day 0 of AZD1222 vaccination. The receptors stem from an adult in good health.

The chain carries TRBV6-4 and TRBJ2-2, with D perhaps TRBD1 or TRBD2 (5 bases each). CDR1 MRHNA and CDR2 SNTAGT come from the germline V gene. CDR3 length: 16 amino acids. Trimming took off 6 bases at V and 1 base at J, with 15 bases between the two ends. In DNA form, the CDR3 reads TGTGCCAGCAGCCTGAATGGGGCGGGGAACACCGGGGAGCTGTTTTTT. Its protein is CASSLNGAGNTGELFF.

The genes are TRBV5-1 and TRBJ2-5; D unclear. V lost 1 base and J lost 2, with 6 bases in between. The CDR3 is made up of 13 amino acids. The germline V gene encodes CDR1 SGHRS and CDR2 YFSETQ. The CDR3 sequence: CASSLTSQETQYF. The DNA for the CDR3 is TGCGCCAGCAGCTTGACCAGTCAAGAGACCCAGTACTTC. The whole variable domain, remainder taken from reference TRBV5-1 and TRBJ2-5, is KAGVTQTPRYLIKTRGQQVTLSCSPISGHRSVSWYQQTPGQGLQFLFEYFSETQRNKGNFPGRFSGRQFSNSRSEMNVSTLELGDSALYLCASSLTSQETQYFGPGTRLLVL.

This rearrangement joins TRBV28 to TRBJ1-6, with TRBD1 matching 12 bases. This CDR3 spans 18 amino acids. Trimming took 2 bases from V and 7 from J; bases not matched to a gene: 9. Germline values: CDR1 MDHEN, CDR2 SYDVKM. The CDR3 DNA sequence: TGTGCCAGCAGTTTAGGCCAGGCGGGACAGGGGGCCAATTCACCCCTCCACTTT. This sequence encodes CASSLGQAGQGANSPLHF.

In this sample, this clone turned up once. The CDR3 here is CSVEALYYGYTF. CDR3 nucleotides: TGCAGCGTTGAGGCCCTTTACTATGGCTACACCTTC. V gene TRBV29-1 combines with J gene TRBJ1-2, with D unresolved. The CDR3 covers 12 residues. V shed 3 bases and J shed 3 bases, with 8 bases lying between them. The V gene's germline CDR1 is SQVTM and CDR2 ANQGSEA.

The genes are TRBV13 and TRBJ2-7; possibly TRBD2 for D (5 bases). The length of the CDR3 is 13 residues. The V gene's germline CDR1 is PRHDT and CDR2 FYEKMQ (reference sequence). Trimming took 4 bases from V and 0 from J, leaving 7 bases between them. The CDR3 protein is CASSSDSSYEQYF. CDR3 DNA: TGTGCCAGCAGCTCGGACTCCTCCTACGAGCAGTACTTC. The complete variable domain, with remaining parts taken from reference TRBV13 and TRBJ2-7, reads AAGVIQSPRHLIKEKRETATLKCYPIPRHDTVYWYQQGPGQDPQFLISFYEKMQSDKGSIPDRFSAQQFSDYHSELNMSSLELGDSALYFCASSSDSSYEQYFGPGTRLTVT.

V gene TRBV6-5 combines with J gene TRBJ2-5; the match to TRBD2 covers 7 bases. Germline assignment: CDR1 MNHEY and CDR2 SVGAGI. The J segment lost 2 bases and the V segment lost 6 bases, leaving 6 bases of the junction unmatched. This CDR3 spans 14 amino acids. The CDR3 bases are TGTGCCAGCAGGCCACTAGCGCCGCAAGAGACCCAGTACTTC. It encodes CASRPLAPQETQYF.

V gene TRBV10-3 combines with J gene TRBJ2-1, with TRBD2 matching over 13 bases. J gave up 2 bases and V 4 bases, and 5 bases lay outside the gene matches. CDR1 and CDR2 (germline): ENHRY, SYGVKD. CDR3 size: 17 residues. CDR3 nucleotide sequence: TGTGCCATCAGTGGAGATGGGACTAGCGGGACCTACAATGAGCAGTTCTTC. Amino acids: CAISGDGTSGTYNEQFF.

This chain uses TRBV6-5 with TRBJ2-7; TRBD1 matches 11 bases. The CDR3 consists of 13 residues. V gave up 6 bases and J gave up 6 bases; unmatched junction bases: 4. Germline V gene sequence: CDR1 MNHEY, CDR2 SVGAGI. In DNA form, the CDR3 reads TGTGCCAGCAGCTCGGGACAGGGGGGCGAGCAGTACTTC. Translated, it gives CASSSGQGGEQYF.

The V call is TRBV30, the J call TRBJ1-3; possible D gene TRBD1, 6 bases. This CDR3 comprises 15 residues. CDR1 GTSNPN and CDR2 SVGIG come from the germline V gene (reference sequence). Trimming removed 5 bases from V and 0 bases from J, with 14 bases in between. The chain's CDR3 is CAWGLDSDSGNTIYF. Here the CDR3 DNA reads TGTGCCTGGGGATTGGACAGCGACTCTGGAAACACCATATATTTT. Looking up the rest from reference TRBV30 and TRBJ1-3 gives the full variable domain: SQTIHQWPATLVQPVGSPLSLECTVEGTSNPNLYWYRQAAGRGLQLLFYSVGIGQISSEVPQNLSASRPQDRQFILSSKKLLLSDSGFYLCAWGLDSDSGNTIYFGEGSWLTVV.

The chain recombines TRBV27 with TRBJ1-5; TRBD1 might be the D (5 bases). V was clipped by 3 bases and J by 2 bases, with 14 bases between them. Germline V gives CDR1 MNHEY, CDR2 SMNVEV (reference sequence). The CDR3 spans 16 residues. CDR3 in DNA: TGTGCCAGCAGTTTTCTTGGGGCTGGGGGCAATCAGCCCCAGCATTTT. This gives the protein CASSFLGAGGNQPQHF.

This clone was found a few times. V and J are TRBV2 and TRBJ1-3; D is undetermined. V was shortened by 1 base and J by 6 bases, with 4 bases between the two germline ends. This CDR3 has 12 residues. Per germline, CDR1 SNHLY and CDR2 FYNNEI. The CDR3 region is CASSEGVNTIYF. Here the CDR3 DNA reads TGTGCCAGCAGTGAAGGGGTAAACACCATATATTTT.

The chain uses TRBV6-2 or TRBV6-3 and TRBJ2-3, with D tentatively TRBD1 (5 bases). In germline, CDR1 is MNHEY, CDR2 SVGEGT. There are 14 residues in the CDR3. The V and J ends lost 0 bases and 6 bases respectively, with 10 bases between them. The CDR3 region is CASSYSAGSDTQYF. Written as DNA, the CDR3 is TGTGCCAGCAGTTACTCCGCAGGGTCGGATACGCAGTATTTT.

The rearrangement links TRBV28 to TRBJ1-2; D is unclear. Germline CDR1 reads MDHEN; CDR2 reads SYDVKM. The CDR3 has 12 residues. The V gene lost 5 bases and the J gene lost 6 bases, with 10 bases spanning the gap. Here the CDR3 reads CASSLQENGYTF. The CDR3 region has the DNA TGTGCCAGCAGTCTTCAGGAGAATGGCTACACCTTC.

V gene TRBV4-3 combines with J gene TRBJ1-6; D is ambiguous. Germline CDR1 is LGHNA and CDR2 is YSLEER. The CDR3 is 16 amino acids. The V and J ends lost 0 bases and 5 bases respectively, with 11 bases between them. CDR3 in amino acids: CASSQDHGLNNSPLHF. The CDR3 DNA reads TGCGCCAGCAGCCAAGATCACGGATTGAATAATTCACCCCTCCACTTT.

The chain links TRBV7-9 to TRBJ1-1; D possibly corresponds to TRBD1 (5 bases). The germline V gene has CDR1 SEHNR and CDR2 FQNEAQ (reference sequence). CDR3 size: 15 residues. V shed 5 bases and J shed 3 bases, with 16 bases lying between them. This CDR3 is CASSLDGHLDTEAFF. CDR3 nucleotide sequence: TGTGCCAGCAGCCTAGACGGACATTTGGACACTGAAGCTTTCTTT.

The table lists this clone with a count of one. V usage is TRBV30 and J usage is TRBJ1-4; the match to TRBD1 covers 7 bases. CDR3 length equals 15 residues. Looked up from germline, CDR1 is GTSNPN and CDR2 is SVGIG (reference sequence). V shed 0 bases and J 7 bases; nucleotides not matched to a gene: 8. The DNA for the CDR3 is TGTGCCTGGAGTGTACGCGGGACAGTGGGTGAAAAACTGTTTTTT. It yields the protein CAWSVRGTVGEKLFF.

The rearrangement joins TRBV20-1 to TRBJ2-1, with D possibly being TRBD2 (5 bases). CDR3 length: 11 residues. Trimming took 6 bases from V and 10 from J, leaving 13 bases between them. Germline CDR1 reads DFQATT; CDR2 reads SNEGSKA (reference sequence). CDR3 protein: CSAPGLAEQFF. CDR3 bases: TGCAGTGCCCCCGGACTGGCCGAGCAGTTCTTC.

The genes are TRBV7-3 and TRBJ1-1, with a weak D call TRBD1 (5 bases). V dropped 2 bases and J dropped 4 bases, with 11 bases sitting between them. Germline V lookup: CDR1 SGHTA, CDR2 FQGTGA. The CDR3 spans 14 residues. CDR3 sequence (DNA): TGTGCCAGCAGCTTAGGGGGGAGCCCCACTGAAGCTTTCTTT. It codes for CASSLGGSPTEAFF.

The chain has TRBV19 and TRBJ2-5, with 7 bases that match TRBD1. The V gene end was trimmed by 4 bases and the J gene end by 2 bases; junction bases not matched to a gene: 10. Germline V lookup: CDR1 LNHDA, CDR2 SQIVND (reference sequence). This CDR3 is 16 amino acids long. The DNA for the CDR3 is TGTGCCAGTAGTACCCTACAGGGGATCCGGCAAGAGACCCAGTACTTC. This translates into CASSTLQGIRQETQYF.

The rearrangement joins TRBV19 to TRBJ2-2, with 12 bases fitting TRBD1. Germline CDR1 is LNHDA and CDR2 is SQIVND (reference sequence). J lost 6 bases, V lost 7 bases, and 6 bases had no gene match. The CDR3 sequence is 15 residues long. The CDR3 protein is CASNRDRGLSGELFF. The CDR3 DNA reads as TGTGCCAGTAACCGGGACAGGGGGCTCTCCGGGGAGCTGTTTTTT.

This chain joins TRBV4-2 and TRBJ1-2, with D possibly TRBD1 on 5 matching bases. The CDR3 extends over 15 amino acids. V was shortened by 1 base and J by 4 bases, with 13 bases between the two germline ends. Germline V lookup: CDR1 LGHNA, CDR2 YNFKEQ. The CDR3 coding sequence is TGTGCCAGCAGCCAAGGGGGCGCGGGGGGCTATGGCTACACCTTC. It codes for CASSQGGAGGYGYTF.

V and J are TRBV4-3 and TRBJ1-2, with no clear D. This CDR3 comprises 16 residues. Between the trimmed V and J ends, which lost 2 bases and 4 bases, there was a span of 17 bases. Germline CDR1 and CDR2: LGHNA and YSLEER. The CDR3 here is CASSQNAPGIPYGYTF. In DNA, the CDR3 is TGCGCCAGCAGCCAAAACGCCCCGGGAATCCCCTATGGCTACACCTTC.

The CDR3 nucleotides read TGTGCCAGCAGCGTAGACGGGGTTGGCGGCTACACCTTC. Translating it yields CASSVDGVGGYTF. V and J are TRBV9 and TRBJ1-2; the D is unclear. Looked up from germline, CDR1 is SGDLS and CDR2 is YYNGEE. Trimming removed 0 bases from V and 8 bases from J, with 11 bases in between. This CDR3 region has 13 residues. Full variable domain (remainder filled in from reference TRBV9 and TRBJ1-2): DSGVTQTPKHLITATGQRVTLRCSPRSGDLSVYWYQQSLDQGLQFLIQYYNGEERAKGNILERFSAQQFPDLHSELNLSSLELGDSALYFCASSVDGVGGYTFGSGTRLTVV.

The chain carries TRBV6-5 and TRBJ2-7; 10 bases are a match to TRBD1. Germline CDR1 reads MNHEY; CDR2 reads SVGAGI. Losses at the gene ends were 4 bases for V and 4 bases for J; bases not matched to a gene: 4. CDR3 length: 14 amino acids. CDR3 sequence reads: CASSSGTGVYEQYF. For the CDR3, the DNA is TGTGCCAGCAGTTCTGGGACAGGGGTGTACGAGCAGTACTTC.

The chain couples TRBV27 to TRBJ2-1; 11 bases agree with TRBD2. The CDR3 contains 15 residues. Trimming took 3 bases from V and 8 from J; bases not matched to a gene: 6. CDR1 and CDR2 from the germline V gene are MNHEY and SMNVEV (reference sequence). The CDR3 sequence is CASSFLAGGEDEQFF. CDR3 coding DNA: TGTGCCAGCAGTTTCCTAGCGGGAGGTGAAGATGAGCAGTTCTTC.

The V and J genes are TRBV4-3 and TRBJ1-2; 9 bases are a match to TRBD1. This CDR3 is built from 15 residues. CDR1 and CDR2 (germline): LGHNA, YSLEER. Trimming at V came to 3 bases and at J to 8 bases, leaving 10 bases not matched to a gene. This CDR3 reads CASSQGLQGAGGYTF. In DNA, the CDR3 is TGCGCCAGCAGCCAGGGACTACAGGGGGCGGGGGGCTACACCTTC.

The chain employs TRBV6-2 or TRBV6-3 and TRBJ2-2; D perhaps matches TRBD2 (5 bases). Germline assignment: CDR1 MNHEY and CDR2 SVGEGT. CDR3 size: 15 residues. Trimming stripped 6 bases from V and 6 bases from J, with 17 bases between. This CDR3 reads CASSRPGFLAGELFF. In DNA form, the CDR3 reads TGTGCCAGCAGCAGGCCGGGGTTCCTCGCCGGGGAGCTGTTTTTT.

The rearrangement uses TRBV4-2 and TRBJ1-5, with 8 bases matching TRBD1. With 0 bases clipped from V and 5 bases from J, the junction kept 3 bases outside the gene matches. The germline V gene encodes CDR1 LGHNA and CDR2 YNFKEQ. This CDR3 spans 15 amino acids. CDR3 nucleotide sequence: TGTGCCAGCAGCCAAGATGCCAGGGGGCATCAGCCCCAGCATTTT. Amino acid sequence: CASSQDARGHQPQHF.